This entry describes one T cell receptor beta chain. The data were taken from a study of cytomegalovirus exposure and HLA in healthy donors. The CDR3 sequence is 12 residues long. V dropped 5 bases and J dropped 2; count of bases not matched to a gene: 0. The germline V gene encodes CDR1 SGHAT and CDR2 FQDESV (reference sequence). While the first cohort had 600 to 750 subjects, the donors belonged to the separate validation cohort of over a hundred subjects. Assay: immunoSEQ multiplex PCR; the TCRdb copy retains only in-frame clones and omits some. Of 150,000 to 200,000 clones listed, over 80% are singletons.

The TCR comes from a man aged 30-40 years in good health and CMV-seropositive. Source material: PBMCs. The chain recombines TRBV11-1 with TRBJ2-7; 7 bases match TRBD1. Written as DNA, the CDR3 is TGTGCCAGCAGCCAGGGGGCCTACGAGCAGTACTTC. This gives the protein CASSQGAYEQYF.